This T cell receptor beta chain was recorded in a study of cytomegalovirus exposure and HLA in healthy donors. Across the study: The roughly 100 million unique TCR beta sequences, from roughly 170 million T cells, were found by an earlier analysis. Study outcomes and limitations: A missense variant in DCLRE1C was later tied to TCR beta V- and J-gene trimming. The likely explanation for a cluster of highly shared sequence variants was sequencing artifact. Specificity for CMV antigens was confirmed in vitro for a few of the CMV-associated chains.

Amplification used 60 Vbeta primers and 13 Jbeta primers. TCRdb's table, derived via immunoSEQ multiplex PCR, lists solely in-frame clones and lacks some. The table shows approximately 200,000 clones, with about 83% occurring only once. Remarks on this clone: As yet, its antigen is unknown.

The sequence came from a girl aged 10 to 17 in good health and CMV-seronegative. Sequenced: PBMCs.

CDR3 loop: CASRMPKGATDTQYF. The CDR3 nucleotides read TGTGCCAGCAGGATGCCTAAGGGGGCCACAGATACGCAGTATTTT. This chain joins TRBV28 and TRBJ2-3; 7 bases match TRBD1. Losses at the gene ends were 6 bases for V and 2 bases for J; bases not matched to a gene: 8. CDR1 is MDHEN and CDR2 is SYDVKM in the germline V gene. CDR3 length equals 15 residues.